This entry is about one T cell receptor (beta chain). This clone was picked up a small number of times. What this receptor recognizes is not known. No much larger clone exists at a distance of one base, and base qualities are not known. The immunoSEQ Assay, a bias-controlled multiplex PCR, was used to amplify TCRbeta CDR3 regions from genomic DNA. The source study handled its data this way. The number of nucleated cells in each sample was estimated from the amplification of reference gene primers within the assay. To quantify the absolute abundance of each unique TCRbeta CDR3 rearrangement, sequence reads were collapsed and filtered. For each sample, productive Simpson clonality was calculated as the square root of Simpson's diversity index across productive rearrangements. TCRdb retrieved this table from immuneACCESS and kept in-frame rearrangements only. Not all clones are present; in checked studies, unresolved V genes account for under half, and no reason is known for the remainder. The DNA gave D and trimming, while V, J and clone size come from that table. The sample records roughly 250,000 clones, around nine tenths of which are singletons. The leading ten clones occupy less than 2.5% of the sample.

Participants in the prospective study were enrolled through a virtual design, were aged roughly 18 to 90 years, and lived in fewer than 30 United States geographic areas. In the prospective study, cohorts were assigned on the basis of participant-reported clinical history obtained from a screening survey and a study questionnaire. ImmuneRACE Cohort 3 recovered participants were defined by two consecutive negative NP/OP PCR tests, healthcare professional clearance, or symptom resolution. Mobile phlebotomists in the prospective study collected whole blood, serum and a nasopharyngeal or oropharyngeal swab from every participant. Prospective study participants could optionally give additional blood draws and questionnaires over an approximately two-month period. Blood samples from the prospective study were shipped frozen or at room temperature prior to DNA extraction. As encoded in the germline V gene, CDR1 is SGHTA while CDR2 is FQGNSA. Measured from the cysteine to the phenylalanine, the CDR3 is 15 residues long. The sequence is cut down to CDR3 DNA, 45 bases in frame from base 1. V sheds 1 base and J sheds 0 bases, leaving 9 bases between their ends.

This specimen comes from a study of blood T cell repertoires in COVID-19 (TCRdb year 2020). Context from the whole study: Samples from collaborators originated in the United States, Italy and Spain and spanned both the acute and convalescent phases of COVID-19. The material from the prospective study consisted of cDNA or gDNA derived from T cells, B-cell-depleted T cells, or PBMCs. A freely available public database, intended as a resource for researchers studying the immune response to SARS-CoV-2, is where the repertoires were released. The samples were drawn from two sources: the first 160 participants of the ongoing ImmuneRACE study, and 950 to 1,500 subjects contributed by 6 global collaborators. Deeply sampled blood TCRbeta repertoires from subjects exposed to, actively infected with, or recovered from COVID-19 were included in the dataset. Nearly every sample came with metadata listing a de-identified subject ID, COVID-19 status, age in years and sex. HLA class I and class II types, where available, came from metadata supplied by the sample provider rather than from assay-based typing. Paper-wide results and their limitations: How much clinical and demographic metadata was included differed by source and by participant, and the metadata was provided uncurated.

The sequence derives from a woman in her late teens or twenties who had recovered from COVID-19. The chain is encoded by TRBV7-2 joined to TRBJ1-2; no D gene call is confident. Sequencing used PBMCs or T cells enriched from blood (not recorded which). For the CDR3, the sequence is CASSLVRRSNYGYTF. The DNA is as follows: TGTGCCAGCAGCTTAGTGCGCCGGTCTAACTATGGCTACACCTTC.